This T cell receptor beta chain was recovered during a study of blood T cell repertoires in COVID-19. The wider study: The analysed material was cDNA or gDNA that came from T cells, B-cell-depleted T cells, or PBMCs.

Germline V gene data show CDR1 as SGHVS and CDR2 as FQNEAQ. J lost 5 bases, V lost 2 bases, and 10 bases had no gene match. This CDR3 spans 18 amino acids. The assay was immunoSEQ multiplex PCR, and TCRdb's table has in-frame clones only and misses some. The data show 200,000 to 250,000 clones, with more than 85% seen just once and more than 3.5% held by the top ten. Recruits, aged roughly 18 to 90 years, lived in some 25 US areas. Before being deemed recovered, Cohort 3 donors had two negative PCRs, clearance, or symptom resolution. The sample was PBMCs or T cells enriched from blood (not recorded which). The rearrangement joins TRBV7-8 to TRBJ2-5; TRBD2 matches 14 bases. This sequence originates from a woman aged 25 to 39 who had recovered from COVID-19. CDR3 bases: TGTGCCAGCAGCTTATCCAGCCAGGGACTAGCGGGAGTGGAGACCCAGTACTTC. Its translation is CASSLSSQGLAGVETQYF. Full variable domain (rest looked up from reference TRBV7-8 and TRBJ2-5): GAGVSQSPRYKVAKRGQDVALRCDPISGHVSLFWYQQALGQGPEFLTYFQNEAQLDKSGLPSDRFFAERPEGSVSTLKIQRTQQEDSAVYLCASSLSSQGLAGVETQYFGPGTRLLVL.